This T cell receptor beta chain was found in a study of cytomegalovirus exposure and HLA in healthy donors. At the level of the study: The early release's HLA-typed donors yielded roughly 85 million unique TCRs. Findings and limits, study-wide: Beyond CMV serostatus, there was no information to go on about immune exposure. Follow-up analysis later connected one missense variant in DCLRE1C with trimming of TCR beta V- and J-genes.

There are a few counts of this clone. Its antigen is undetermined. The CDR3 is 16 residues long. Germline V gene sequence: CDR1 ENHRY, CDR2 SYGVKD. The J segment lost 5 bases and the V segment lost 2 bases, leaving 6 bases of the junction unmatched. Vbeta (60) and Jbeta (13) primers were used in the PCR. Clones were read by immunoSEQ multiplex PCR, and TCRdb kept only the in-frame ones, dropping some. The data show approximately 130,000 clones, 75% to 90% seen once. This chain uses TRBV10-3 with TRBJ1-5; 10 bases match TRBD1. The TCR comes from a man aged 40-55 years in good health and CMV-seronegative. The sample taken for sequencing was PBMCs. CDR3 DNA sequence: TGTGCCATCAGTGAGACTTCCGGGACAGGGGATCAGCCCCAGCATTTT. It yields the protein CAISETSGTGDQPQHF.